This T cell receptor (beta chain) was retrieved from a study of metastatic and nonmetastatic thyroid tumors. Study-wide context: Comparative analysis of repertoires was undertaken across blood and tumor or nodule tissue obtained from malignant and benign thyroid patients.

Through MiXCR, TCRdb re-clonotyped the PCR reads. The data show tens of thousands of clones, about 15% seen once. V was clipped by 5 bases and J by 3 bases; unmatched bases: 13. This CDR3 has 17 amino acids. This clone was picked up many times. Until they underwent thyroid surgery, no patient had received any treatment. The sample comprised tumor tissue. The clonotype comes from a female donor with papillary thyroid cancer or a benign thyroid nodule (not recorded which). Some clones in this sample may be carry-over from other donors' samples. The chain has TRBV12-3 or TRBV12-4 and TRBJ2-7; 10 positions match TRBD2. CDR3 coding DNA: TGTGCCAGCAGTCCTAAAAAATCTAGCGGGAGTCACTACGAGCAGTACTTC. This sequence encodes CASSPKKSSGSHYEQYF.